This TCR beta chain is from a study of blood T cell repertoires in COVID-19. The protocol was immunoSEQ multiplex PCR, while the TCRdb copy is restricted to in-frame clones and leaves out a portion. The table lists about 88,000 clones, approximately 88% of them singletons. The CDR3 loop spans 15 amino acids. Trimming pared 1 base from V and 2 bases from J, leaving 11 bases between. Germline CDR1 KGHSH, CDR2 LQKENI. The chain has TRBV18 and TRBJ1-1; a weak D match, TRBD1 (5 bases). This receptor was obtained from a woman aged 55-70 years with COVID-19, enrolled during active disease. Material for sequencing was peripheral blood. CDR3 bases: TGTGCCAGCTCACCACGCAGGGTCTCAAACACTGAAGCTTTCTTT. It is translated as CASSPRRVSNTEAFF. Full variable domain (missing parts from reference TRBV18 and TRBJ1-1): NAGVMQNPRHLVRRRGQEARLRCSPMKGHSHVYWYRQLPEEGLKFMVYLQKENIIDESGMPKERFSAEFPKEGPSILRIQQVVRGDSAAYFCASSPRRVSNTEAFFGQGTRLTVV.